A single sample gave rise to the 28 T cell receptor beta chains below, sequenced in a study of T cells in Graves' hyperthyroidism and ophthalmopathy. The investigators amplified TCR beta CDR3 regions from RNA transcripts. During a first-round RT-PCR of the TCR CDR3, the HTBI primer set was used. MiXCR was run by TCRdb on the multiplex PCR reads, yielding one entry per CDR3 protein. The sample lists about 200,000 distinct CDR3 sequences; roughly a sixth were seen once. The sequenced sample consisted of blood. The receptors come from a woman between 50 and 59 years old with Graves' hyperthyroidism.

Here the CDR3 DNA reads TGCAGTGCACCAAGACAGGGAGGCTACGAGCAGTACTTC. This codes for CSAPRQGGYEQYF. The rearrangement joins TRBV20-1 to TRBJ2-7, with D maybe TRBD1 (7 bases). This CDR3 region has 13 residues. Germline values: CDR1 DFQATT, CDR2 SNEGSKA (reference sequence). Trimming stripped 6 bases from V and 3 bases from J, with 15 bases between.

The gene calls are TRBV7-2 and TRBJ2-2; 7 bases map to TRBD2. This CDR3 has 15 residues. Germline lookup yields CDR1 SGHTA and CDR2 FQGNSA. Losses at the gene ends were 8 bases for V and 1 base for J; bases not matched to a gene: 7. The CDR3 bases are TGTGCCAGCGGTGGACTAGTGCGGAACACCGGGGAGCTGTTTTTT. This codes for CASGGLVRNTGELFF.

This clonotype was counted many times. The chain has TRBV12-3 or TRBV12-4 and TRBJ2-7; 7 bases line up with TRBD2. With 6 bases clipped from V and 4 bases from J, the junction kept 6 bases outside the gene matches. This CDR3 spans 13 amino acids. The CDR3 here is CASRVPGGYEQYF. CDR3 nucleotide sequence: TGTGCCAGCAGAGTCCCGGGAGGATACGAGCAGTACTTC.

This clonotype appeared many times. The V call is TRBV2, the J call TRBJ2-2; D ambiguous. The V gene lost 5 bases and the J gene lost 1 base, with 14 bases spanning the gap. CDR3 length equals 16 residues. Per the germline V gene, CDR1 is SNHLY and CDR2 is FYNNEI. The DNA of the CDR3 is TGTGCCAGCAGTTCAACCCTTTTTGAGAACACCGGGGAGCTGTTTTTT. Its translation is CASSSTLFENTGELFF.

The chain is built from TRBV29-1 and TRBJ1-1; possibly TRBD1 for D (5 bases). The germline V gene encodes CDR1 SQVTM and CDR2 ANQGSEA. CDR3 length: 10 amino acids. CDR3 DNA: TGCAGAGTCAAGGGGCCTGAAGCTTTCTTT. Translated, it gives CRVKGPEAFF.

This clonotype has at least ten counts. This chain joins TRBV19 and TRBJ2-1; the D gene is possibly TRBD2 (6 bases). V lost 8 bases and J lost 1, with 18 bases in between. The CDR3 sequence is 16 residues long. Per germline, CDR1 LNHDA and CDR2 SQIVND (reference sequence). This CDR3 reads CASVGTGDGSYNEQFF. As DNA, the CDR3 is TGTGCCAGTGTAGGTACGGGGGATGGTTCCTACAATGAGCAGTTCTTC.

In this sample, this clonotype turned up a few times. The chain has TRBV2 and TRBJ2-1, with TRBD2 as a possible D gene (5 bases). The CDR3 sequence is 16 residues long. Trimming took off 3 bases at V and 2 bases at J, with 14 bases between the two ends. Germline V gives CDR1 SNHLY, CDR2 FYNNEI. The chain's CDR3 is CASSDALLGAYNEQFF. The CDR3 DNA sequence: TGTGCCAGCAGTGACGCGCTATTGGGAGCCTACAATGAGCAGTTCTTC. The variable domain in full, completed from reference TRBV2 and TRBJ2-1, reads EPEVTQTPSHQVTQMGQEVILRCVPISNHLYFYWYRQILGQKVEFLVSFYNNEISEKSEIFDDQFSVERPDGSNFTLKIRSTKLEDSAMYFCASSDALLGAYNEQFFGPGTRLTVL.

This clonotype has just a few counts. This sequence joins TRBV28 and TRBJ1-6; D ambiguous. The germline CDR1 and CDR2 sequences are MDHEN and SYDVKM. The CDR3 has 15 residues. The V and J ends lost 6 bases and 4 bases respectively, with 13 bases between them. CDR3 nucleotide sequence: TGTGCCAGCAGCGGAGAGAGGGCGTATAATTCACCCCTCCACTTT. Translated: CASSGERAYNSPLHF.

This clonotype was detected ten times or more. The gene calls are TRBV6-1 and TRBJ2-7; TRBD1 or TRBD2 may be the D gene (5 bases each). The CDR3 is 13 residues long. V lost 7 bases, J lost 5 bases, and 15 bases lay in between. The germline CDR1 and CDR2 sequences are MNHNS and SASEGT. The CDR3 spells CASTGPRGNEQYF. In nucleotides, the CDR3 is TGTGCCAGCACGGGACCTCGAGGGAACGAGCAGTACTTC.

This clonotype was seen more than once but under ten times. V usage is TRBV19 and J usage is TRBJ1-1; TRBD1 matches 7 bases. The V segment lost 3 bases and the J segment 1 base; nucleotides outside the gene matches: 5. The CDR3 loop spans 15 amino acids. CDR1 is LNHDA, CDR2 SQIVND, per germline (reference sequence). Written as DNA, the CDR3 is TGTGCCAGTAGTATGCCAGGGGGGGCGAACACTGAAGCTTTCTTT. Translated: CASSMPGGANTEAFF.

Regarding this clonotype: A much larger clone differs by one base, so this may be a read error. The V call is TRBV7-8, the J call TRBJ1-2; 7 bases are a match to TRBD1. This CDR3 has 13 amino acids. Germline V gene lookup returns CDR1 SGHVS and CDR2 FQNEAQ. The CDR3 coding sequence is TGTGCCAGCAGGGGGACAGCTAACTATGGCTTCACCTTC. Its protein product is CASRGTANYGFTF.

This clonotype has a count of ten or more. This chain joins TRBV6-1 and TRBJ1-1, with D perhaps matching TRBD1 (5 bases). The CDR3 is 14 amino acids. CDR1 and CDR2 from the germline V gene are MNHNS and SASEGT. Trimming stripped 6 bases from V and 4 bases from J, with 15 bases between. DNA of the CDR3: TGTGCCAGCAGCGAACAAGGGACGGGCACTGAAGCTTTCTTT. Translated: CASSEQGTGTEAFF.

This clonotype was counted ten times or more. The V call is TRBV3-1, the J call TRBJ1-5; D is unclear. Germline CDR1 is LGHDT and CDR2 is YNNKEL (reference sequence). There are 15 residues in the CDR3. The V gene lost 3 bases and the J gene lost 4 bases, with 13 bases spanning the gap. The CDR3 DNA reads as TGTGCCAGCAGCCAGAACTCGAGGGAGAATCAGCCCCAGCATTTT. It translates to CASSQNSRENQPQHF.

This clonotype was seen only a few times. The chain recombines TRBV6-1 with TRBJ2-7; D is uncertain. V gave up 1 base and J gave up 6 bases, with 4 bases separating them. CDR3 size: 11 residues. From germline, CDR1 is MNHNS and CDR2 SASEGT. For the CDR3, the DNA is TGTGCCAGCAGTGAAGTTCTCGAGCAGTACTTC. Encoded protein: CASSEVLEQYF.

The sample holds many counts of this clonotype. This chain uses TRBV10-3 with TRBJ2-3; D is uncertain. This CDR3 is 13 amino acids long. Germline V gene data show CDR1 as ENHRY and CDR2 as SYGVKD. Trimming took 0 bases from V and 0 from J, leaving 1 base between them. DNA for the CDR3: TGTGCCATCAGTGAGTCCAGCACAGATACGCAGTATTTT. Translating it yields CAISESSTDTQYF.

A remark on this clonotype: Since a much larger clone is just one base distant, this may be a read error. The chain couples TRBV11-3 to TRBJ2-5; D is undetermined. CDR3 length: 13 amino acids. V was cut by 3 bases and J by 9 bases, with 14 bases left in between. CDR1 SGHNT and CDR2 YENEEA come from the germline V gene. CDR3 region: CASSLVEIQAQYF. CDR3 coding DNA: TGTGCCAGCAGCTTGGTGGAGATCCAGGCCCAGTACTTC.

This clonotype was counted only a few times. This chain uses TRBV10-3 with TRBJ1-5; 7 bases line up with TRBD1. The CDR3 contains 16 residues. Trimming at V came to 4 bases and at J to 0 bases, leaving 6 bases not matched to a gene. Germline lookup yields CDR1 ENHRY and CDR2 SYGVKD. CDR3 bases: TGTGCCATCAGTGTCGACAGGGACTATAGCAATCAGCCCCAGCATTTT. Residues: CAISVDRDYSNQPQHF.

This chain joins TRBV4-1 and TRBJ1-5; D might be TRBD1 (6 bases). The CDR3 spans 16 residues. Trimming removed 0 bases from V and 5 bases from J, with 14 bases in between. The germline CDR1 and CDR2 sequences are MGHRA and YSYEKL. The CDR3 protein is CASSQDILGAYQPQHF. The CDR3 nucleotides are TGCGCCAGCAGCCAAGATATCCTGGGGGCTTATCAGCCCCAGCATTTT.

This clonotype was counted at least ten times. The rearrangement joins TRBV12-3 or TRBV12-4 to TRBJ2-5; 8 nucleotides agree with TRBD2. This CDR3 contains 15 residues. J gave up 3 bases and V 7 bases, and 10 bases lay outside the gene matches. The CDR3 nucleotides are TGTGCCAGCACCCAGAGGGGACTAGTCGAAGAGACCCAGTACTTC. Translation: CASTQRGLVEETQYF.

The gene calls are TRBV5-1 and TRBJ2-1; D possibly matches TRBD1 or TRBD2 (7 bases each). CDR3 length: 15 residues. Trimming took 1 base from V and 5 from J, leaving 13 bases between them. Germline CDR1 reads SGHRS; CDR2 reads YFSETQ. CDR3 loop: CASSLTPGGDNEQFF. CDR3 DNA sequence: TGCGCCAGCAGCTTGACGCCAGGGGGGGACAATGAGCAGTTCTTC.

This chain connects TRBV11-3 to TRBJ2-7; 9 positions match TRBD2. The germline V gene encodes CDR1 SGHNT and CDR2 YENEEA. Trimming took 1 base from V and 1 from J; bases not matched to a gene: 5. The CDR3 consists of 16 residues. CDR3 nucleotide sequence: TGTGCCAGCAGCTTAGGTAGCGGGAGCCCTTCCTACGAGCAGTACTTC. Its protein product is CASSLGSGSPSYEQYF.

This clonotype was counted between two and nine times. The chain recombines TRBV3-1 with TRBJ2-7; D gene uncertain. The CDR3 is made up of 12 amino acids. Germline V gives CDR1 LGHDT, CDR2 YNNKEL (reference sequence). Trimming shortened V by 5 bases and J by 3 bases, and 8 bases separated the two germline ends. CDR3 region: CASSFTFYEQYF. Written as DNA, the CDR3 is TGTGCCAGCAGCTTCACCTTCTACGAGCAGTACTTC.

This clonotype appeared a few times. Germline is not matched at one junction end, which may reflect a read error. J is TRBJ2-1 and V is TRBV7-7, with a weak D call TRBD1 (5 bases). There are 15 residues in the CDR3. Germline loops: CDR1 SSHAT, CDR2 FNYEAQ (reference sequence). Here the CDR3 reads CASSLEGASRGEQFF. In nucleotides, the CDR3 is TGTGCTAGCAGCTTAGAAGGGGCTAGTAGGGGTGAGCAGTTCTTC.

The CDR3 sequence is CASRPTGDYEQYF. As DNA, the CDR3 is TGTGCCAGCAGACCTACAGGGGACTACGAGCAGTACTTC. The V gene is TRBV27, the J gene TRBJ2-7; 7 nucleotides agree with TRBD1. Germline assignment: CDR1 MNHEY and CDR2 SMNVEV (reference sequence). CDR3 length equals 13 residues. V shed 6 bases, J shed 3 bases, and the junction held 5 bases outside the gene matches.

In this sample, this clonotype turned up a few times. This chain connects TRBV13 to TRBJ2-5; 7 bases map to TRBD1. Germline V gene lookup returns CDR1 PRHDT and CDR2 FYEKMQ (reference sequence). The V gene end was trimmed by 6 bases and the J gene end by 2 bases; junction bases not matched to a gene: 3. CDR3 size: 13 residues. Written as DNA, the CDR3 is TGTGCCAGCAGGATGGGACAGCAAGAGACCCAGTACTTC. Protein product: CASRMGQQETQYF.

This clonotype was seen repeatedly, ten times or more. The chain joins TRBV4-2 to TRBJ2-7; 8 positions match TRBD2. The V and J ends lost 4 bases and 2 bases, in that order; junction bases with no gene match: 10. The CDR3 has 16 amino acids. Per the germline V gene, CDR1 is LGHNA and CDR2 is YNFKEQ. CDR3 sequence reads: CASSPRSSGGPYEQYF. The CDR3 nucleotides read TGTGCCAGCAGCCCCCGATCCAGCGGGGGACCCTACGAGCAGTACTTC.

This chain joins TRBV10-3 and TRBJ2-5, with TRBD2 as a possible D gene (6 bases). This CDR3 has 14 residues. Per the germline V gene, CDR1 is ENHRY and CDR2 is SYGVKD. V lost 2 bases and J 5 bases, leaving 12 bases between the germline ends. CDR3 coding DNA: TGTGCCATCAGTGAGGAGCAGGGAGGCGAGACCCAGTACTTC. Translated, it gives CAISEEQGGETQYF.

V and J are TRBV13 and TRBJ2-6; 13 bases agree with TRBD2. Trimming took 5 bases from V and 2 from J; bases not matched to a gene: 6. The CDR3 covers 18 residues. The V gene's germline CDR1 is PRHDT and CDR2 FYEKMQ (reference sequence). The CDR3 DNA sequence: TGTGCCAGCAGCCAAGGACTAGCGGGAGTAGCTGGGGCCAACGTCCTGACTTTC. This encodes CASSQGLAGVAGANVLTF.